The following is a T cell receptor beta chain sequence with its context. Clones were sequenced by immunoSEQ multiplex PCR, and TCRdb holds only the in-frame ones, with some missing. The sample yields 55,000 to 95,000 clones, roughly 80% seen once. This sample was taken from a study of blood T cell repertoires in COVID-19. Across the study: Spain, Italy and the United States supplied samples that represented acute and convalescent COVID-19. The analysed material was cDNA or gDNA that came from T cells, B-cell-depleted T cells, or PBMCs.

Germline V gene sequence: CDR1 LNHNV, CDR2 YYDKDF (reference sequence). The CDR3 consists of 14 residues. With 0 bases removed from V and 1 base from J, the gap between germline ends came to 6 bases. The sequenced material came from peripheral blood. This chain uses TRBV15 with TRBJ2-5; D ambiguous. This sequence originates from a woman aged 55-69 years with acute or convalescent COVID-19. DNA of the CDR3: TGTGCCACCAGCAGAGATCAGGCCCAAGAGACCCAGTACTTC. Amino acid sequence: CATSRDQAQETQYF. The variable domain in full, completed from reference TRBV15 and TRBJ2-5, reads DAMVIQNPRYQVTQFGKPVTLSCSQTLNHNVMYWYQQKSSQAPKLLFHYYDKDFNNEADTPDNFQSRRPNTSFCFLDIRSPGLGDTAMYLCATSRDQAQETQYFGPGTRLLVL.